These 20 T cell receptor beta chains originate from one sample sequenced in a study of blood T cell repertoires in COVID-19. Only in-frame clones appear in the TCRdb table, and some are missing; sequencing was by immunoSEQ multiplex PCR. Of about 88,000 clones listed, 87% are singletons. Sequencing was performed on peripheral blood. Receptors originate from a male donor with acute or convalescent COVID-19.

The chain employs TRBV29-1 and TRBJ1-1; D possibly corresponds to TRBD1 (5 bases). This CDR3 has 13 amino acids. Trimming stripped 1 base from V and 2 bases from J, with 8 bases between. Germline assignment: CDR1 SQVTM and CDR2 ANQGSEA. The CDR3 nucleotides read TGCAGCGTTGAAGGACAGATAAACACTGAAGCTTTCTTT. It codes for CSVEGQINTEAFF.

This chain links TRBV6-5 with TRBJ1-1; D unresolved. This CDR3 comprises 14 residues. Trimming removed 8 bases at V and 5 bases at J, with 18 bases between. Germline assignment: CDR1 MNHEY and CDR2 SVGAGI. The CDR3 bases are TGTGCCAGCTTCAACCGGGTCCCCGAAACTGAAGCTTTCTTT. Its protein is CASFNRVPETEAFF.

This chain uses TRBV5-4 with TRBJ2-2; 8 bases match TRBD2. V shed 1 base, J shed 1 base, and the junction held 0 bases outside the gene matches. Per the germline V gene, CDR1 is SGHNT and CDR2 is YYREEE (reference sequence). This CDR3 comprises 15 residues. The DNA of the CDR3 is TGTGCCAGCAGCTTGAGCGGGAGGAACACCGGGGAGCTGTTTTTT. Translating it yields CASSLSGRNTGELFF.

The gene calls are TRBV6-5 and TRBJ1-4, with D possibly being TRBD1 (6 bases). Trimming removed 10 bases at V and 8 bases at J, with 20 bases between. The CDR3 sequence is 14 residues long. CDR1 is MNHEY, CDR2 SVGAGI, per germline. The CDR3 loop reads CATKSYRDREKLFF. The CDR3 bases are TGTGCCACCAAATCCTACAGGGATCGGGAAAAACTGTTTTTT.

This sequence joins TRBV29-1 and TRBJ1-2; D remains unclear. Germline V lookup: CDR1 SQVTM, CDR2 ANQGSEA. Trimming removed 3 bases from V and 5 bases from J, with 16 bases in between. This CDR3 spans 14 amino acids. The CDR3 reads CSVDGPSGGYGYTF. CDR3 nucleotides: TGCAGCGTTGACGGACCTTCAGGAGGGTATGGCTACACCTTC.

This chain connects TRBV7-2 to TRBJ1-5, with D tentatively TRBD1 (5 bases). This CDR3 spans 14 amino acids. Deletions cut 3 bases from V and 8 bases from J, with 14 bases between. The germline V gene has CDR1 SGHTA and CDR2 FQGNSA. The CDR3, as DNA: TGTGCCAGCAGCTTGGGACTAGGAACGGAGCCCCAGCATTTT. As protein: CASSLGLGTEPQHF. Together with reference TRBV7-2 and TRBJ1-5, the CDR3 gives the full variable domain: GAGVSQSPSNKVTEKGKDVELRCDPISGHTALYWYRQSLGQGLEFLIYFQGNSAPDKSGLPSDRFSAERTGGSVSTLTIQRTQQEDSAVYLCASSLGLGTEPQHFGDGTRLSIL.

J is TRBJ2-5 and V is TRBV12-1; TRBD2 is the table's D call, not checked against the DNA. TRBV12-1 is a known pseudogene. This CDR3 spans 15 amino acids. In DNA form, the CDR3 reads TGTGCCAGCAGCTTAGCGGGGGCGCCGACCGAGACCCAGTACTTC. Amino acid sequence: CASSLAGAPTETQYF.

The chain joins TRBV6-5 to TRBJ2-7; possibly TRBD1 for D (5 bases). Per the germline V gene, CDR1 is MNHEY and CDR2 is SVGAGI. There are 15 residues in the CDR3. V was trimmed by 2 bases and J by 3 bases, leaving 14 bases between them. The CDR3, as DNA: TGTGCCAGCAGTTACCACGGCCAGGGCCTCTACGAGCAGTACTTC. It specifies CASSYHGQGLYEQYF.

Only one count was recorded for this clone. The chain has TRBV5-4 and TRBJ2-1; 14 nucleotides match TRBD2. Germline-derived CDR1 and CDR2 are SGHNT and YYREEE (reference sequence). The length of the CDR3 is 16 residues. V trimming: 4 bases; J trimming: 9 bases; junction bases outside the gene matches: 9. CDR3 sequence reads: CASSRETSGGAGEQFF. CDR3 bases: TGTGCCAGCAGCCGTGAGACTAGCGGGGGGGCGGGTGAGCAGTTCTTC.

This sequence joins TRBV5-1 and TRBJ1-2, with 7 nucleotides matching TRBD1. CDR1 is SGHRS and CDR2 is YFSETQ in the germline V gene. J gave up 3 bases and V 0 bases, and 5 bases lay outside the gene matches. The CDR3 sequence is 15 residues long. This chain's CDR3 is CASSLVSGTDYGYTF. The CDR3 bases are TGCGCCAGCAGCTTGGTCTCCGGGACAGACTATGGCTACACCTTC.

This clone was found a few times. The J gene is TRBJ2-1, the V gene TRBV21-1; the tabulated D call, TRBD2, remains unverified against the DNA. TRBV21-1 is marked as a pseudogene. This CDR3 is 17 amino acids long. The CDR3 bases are TGTGCCAGCAGCCCGCGGACTAGCGGGGACTCCTACAATGAGCAGTTCTTC. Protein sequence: CASSPRTSGDSYNEQFF.

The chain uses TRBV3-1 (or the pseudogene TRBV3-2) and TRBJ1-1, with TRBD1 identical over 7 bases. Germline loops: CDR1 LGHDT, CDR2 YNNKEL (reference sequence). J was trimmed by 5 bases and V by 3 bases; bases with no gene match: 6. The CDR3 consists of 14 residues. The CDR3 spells CASSQRGLRTEAFF. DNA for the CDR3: TGTGCCAGCAGCCAGAGGGGGCTGCGGACTGAAGCTTTCTTT.

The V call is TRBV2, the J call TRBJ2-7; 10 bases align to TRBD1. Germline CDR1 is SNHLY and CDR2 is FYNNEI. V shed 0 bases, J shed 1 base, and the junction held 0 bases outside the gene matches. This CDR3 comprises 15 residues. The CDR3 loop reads CASSEAGQGSYEQYF. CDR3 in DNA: TGTGCCAGCAGTGAAGCGGGACAGGGGTCCTACGAGCAGTACTTC.

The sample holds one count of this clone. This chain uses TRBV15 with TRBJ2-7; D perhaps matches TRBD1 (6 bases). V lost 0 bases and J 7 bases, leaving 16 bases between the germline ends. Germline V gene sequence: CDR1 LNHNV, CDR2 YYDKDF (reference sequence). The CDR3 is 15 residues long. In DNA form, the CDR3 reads TGTGCCACCAGCAGAGAAAAACAGGGTCTGGGAGAGCAGTACTTC. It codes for CATSREKQGLGEQYF.

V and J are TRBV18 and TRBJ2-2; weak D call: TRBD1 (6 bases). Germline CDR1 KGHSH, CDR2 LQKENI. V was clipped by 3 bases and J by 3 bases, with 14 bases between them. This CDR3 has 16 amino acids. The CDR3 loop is CASSPREGVDTGELFF. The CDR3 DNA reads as TGTGCCAGCTCACCCCGCGAGGGGGTGGACACCGGGGAGCTGTTTTTT.

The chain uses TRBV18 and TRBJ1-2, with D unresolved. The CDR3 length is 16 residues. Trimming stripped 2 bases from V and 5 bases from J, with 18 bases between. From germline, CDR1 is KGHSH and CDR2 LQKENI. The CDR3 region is CASSPVTGIISYGYTF. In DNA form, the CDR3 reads TGTGCCAGCTCACCAGTTACGGGGATAATTTCATATGGCTACACCTTC.

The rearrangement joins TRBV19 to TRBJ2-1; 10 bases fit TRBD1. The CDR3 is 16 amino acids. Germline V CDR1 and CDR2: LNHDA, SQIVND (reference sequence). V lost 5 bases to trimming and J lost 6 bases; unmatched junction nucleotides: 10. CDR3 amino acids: CASSPPPGTGVNEQFF. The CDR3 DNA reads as TGTGCCAGTAGTCCCCCCCCCGGGACAGGGGTCAATGAGCAGTTCTTC.

In nucleotides, the CDR3 is TGCGCCAGCAGCCTCGGGACTGCTGATAACTATGGCTACACCTTC. As protein: CASSLGTADNYGYTF. The J gene is TRBJ1-2, the V gene TRBV4-1, with a possible D match to TRBD1 (5 bases). The CDR3 spans 15 residues. V lost 4 bases, J lost 1 base, and 13 bases lay in between. Germline V CDR1 and CDR2: MGHRA, YSYEKL.

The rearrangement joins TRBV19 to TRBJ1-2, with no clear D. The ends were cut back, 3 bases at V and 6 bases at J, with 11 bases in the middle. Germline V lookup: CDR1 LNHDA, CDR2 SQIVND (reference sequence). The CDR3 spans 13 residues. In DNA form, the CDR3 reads TGTGCCAGTAGTATGGACTACGTGGATGGCTACACCTTC. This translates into CASSMDYVDGYTF.

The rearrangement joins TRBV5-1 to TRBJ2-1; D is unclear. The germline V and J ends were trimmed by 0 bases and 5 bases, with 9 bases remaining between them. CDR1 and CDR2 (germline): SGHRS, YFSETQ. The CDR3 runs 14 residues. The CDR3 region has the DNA TGCGCCAGCAGCTTGGCCGGGTCCAACAATGAGCAGTTCTTC. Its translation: CASSLAGSNNEQFF.